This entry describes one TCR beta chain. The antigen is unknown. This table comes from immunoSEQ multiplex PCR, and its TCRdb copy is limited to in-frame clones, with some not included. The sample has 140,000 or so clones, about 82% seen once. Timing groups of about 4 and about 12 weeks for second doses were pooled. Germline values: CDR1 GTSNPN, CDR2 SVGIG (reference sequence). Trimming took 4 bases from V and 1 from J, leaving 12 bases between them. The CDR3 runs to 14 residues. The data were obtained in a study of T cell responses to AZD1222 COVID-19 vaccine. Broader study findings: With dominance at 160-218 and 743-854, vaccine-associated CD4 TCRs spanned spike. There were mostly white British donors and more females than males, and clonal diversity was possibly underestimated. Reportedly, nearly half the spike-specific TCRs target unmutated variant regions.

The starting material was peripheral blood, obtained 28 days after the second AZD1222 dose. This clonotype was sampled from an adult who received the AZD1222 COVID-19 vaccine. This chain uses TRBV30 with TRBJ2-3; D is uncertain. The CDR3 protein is CAWTQGWGTDTQYF. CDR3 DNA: TGTGCCTGGACTCAAGGCTGGGGCACAGATACGCAGTATTTT.